This T cell receptor beta chain was captured in a study of T cell responses to AZD1222 COVID-19 vaccine. Here immunoSEQ multiplex PCR was the method, and the copy in TCRdb shows in-frame clones only, minus some. The sample contains 150,000 to 250,000 clones, 80% to 95% of which appear only once. Between the trimmed V and J ends, which lost 3 bases and 7 bases, there was a span of 6 bases. The V gene's germline CDR1 is DFQATT and CDR2 SNEGSKA (reference sequence). The CDR3 consists of 10 residues. The sample here was peripheral blood, taken 28 days after the second AZD1222 dose. This TCR was sampled from an adult who received the AZD1222 COVID-19 vaccine. The rearrangement links TRBV20-1 to TRBJ1-1; D unresolved. CDR3 nucleotides: TGCAGTGCTAGGTCCGTTGAAGCTTTCTTT. Translation: CSARSVEAFF.